The clone carrying this TCR beta chain was counted only a few times. Its target is not known. This record belongs to a study of T-cell reconstitution after alpha-beta-depleted transplantation in children. Study conclusions and caveats: Elevated TCRbeta diversity at day 60 was traced, in some patients, to surviving recipient T cells and thymic progenitors.

Construction of the TCRbeta library involved unique molecular identifiers. TCRdb redid the calling of the PCR reads with MiXCR, one entry per CDR3 protein. The data show around 370,000 distinct CDR3 sequences, with about 17% seen just once and roughly 40% held by the top ten. The V and J ends lost 5 bases and 7 bases respectively, with 10 bases between them. This CDR3 contains 12 residues. CDR1 is MRHNA and CDR2 is SNTAGT in the germline V gene. The input for sequencing was PBMCs, mostly from graft donor cells, taken 360 days after TCRalphabeta/CD19-depleted stem cell transplant. The V gene is TRBV6-4, the J gene TRBJ2-3, with D hard to call. The source is a male patient between 2 and 9 years old who had a stem cell transplant for acute lymphoblastic leukemia, so the T cells may come from the graft donor. In DNA form, the CDR3 reads TGTGCCAGCAGTTTGGACGGTTATACGCAGTATTTT. Translation: CASSLDGYTQYF.